Listed below are T cell receptor beta chains from one sample, sequenced in a study of blood T cell repertoires in COVID-19. TCRdb's table, derived via immunoSEQ multiplex PCR, lists solely in-frame clones and lacks some. The repertoire holds under 75,000 clones, with approximately 80% as singletons. The sample comprised peripheral blood. The receptors shown here come from a man aged 65-85 years who had recovered from COVID-19. Both conserved end residues are part of each CDR3. The order of the fields is D gene, clone size, J gene, V gene, CDR3 DNA, CDR3 protein. D genes are given only for firm matches. Some rows mark clone size as missing; the rest say once, few, many or name a class of expanded clone.

>TRBD2|-|TRBJ2-7|TRBV27
TGTGCCAGCAGAACGTTAGCGGGAGGGGACTACGAGCAGTACTTC
CASRTLAGGDYEQYF
>-|-|TRBJ2-1|TRBV13
TGTGCCAGCAGCTCACGGGACTACAATGAGCAGTTCTTC
CASSSRDYNEQFF
>TRBD1|-|TRBJ2-2|TRBV6-6
TGTGCCAGCAGTTACCGCGGGACAGGGTCGTCCGGGGAGCTGTTTTTT
CASSYRGTGSSGELFF
>TRBD1|-|TRBJ1-1|TRBV30
TGTGCCTGGCAGACAGGGGGCGCGGATGAAGCTTTCTTT
CAWQTGGADEAFF
>-|-|TRBJ1-1|TRBV5-1
TGCGCCAGCAGCTCGCACGCGGAAAACACTGAAGCTTTCTTT
CASSSHAENTEAFF
>-|-|TRBJ2-2|TRBV7-3
TGTGCCAGCAGCTTATCAGGGGTCGACGGGGAGCTGTTTTTT
CASSLSGVDGELFF
>-|-|TRBJ2-2|TRBV5-1
TGCGCCAGCAGCTTGGGGACTCCTAGGAACACCGGGGAGCTGTTTTTT
CASSLGTPRNTGELFF
>TRBD1|-|TRBJ1-1|TRBV19
TGTGCCACCAACGCACTTGGACAGGGGAAAGGATGGAACACTGAAGCTTTCTTT
CATNALGQGKGWNTEAFF
>-|-|TRBJ2-6|TRBV5-1
TGCGCCAGCGGTGACAGGTCTGGGGCCAACGTCCTGACTTTC
CASGDRSGANVLTF
>TRBD1|few|TRBJ2-7|TRBV19
TGTGCCAGTAGTTTATGGACAGGCCCAACCTACGAGCAGTACTTC
CASSLWTGPTYEQYF
>-|-|TRBJ1-6|TRBV6-4
TGTGCCAGCAGTAACAGGGTTTCTTTTATAGAGTACTCACCCCTCCACTTT
CASSNRVSFIEYSPLHF
>TRBD2|-|TRBJ2-5|TRBV5-4
TGTGCCAGCAGTTCGGGCCGGGGGGGGCTTGGAGAGACCCAGTACTTC
CASSSGRGGLGETQYF
>-|-|TRBJ2-5|TRBV7-8
TGTGCCAGCAGCTTATCGGAGACCCAGTACTTC
CASSLSETQYF
>TRBD1|-|TRBJ1-4|TRBV30
TGTGCCTGGAGCCGAACCGGGACAGGGAAAAAACTGTTTTTT
CAWSRTGTGKKLFF
>-|-|TRBJ1-5|TRBV6-2/TRBV6-3
TGTGCCAGCAGCGCGGACACCAATCAGCCCCAGCATTTT
CASSADTNQPQHF
>TRBD2|-|TRBJ2-1|TRBV2
TGTGCCAGCAGAGGGACTAGCGGGGCACTCTACAATGAGCAGTTCTTC
CASRGTSGALYNEQFF
>TRBD2|-|TRBJ2-3|TRBV29-1
TGCAGCGTTGAGCGCTCGGGAGGAAGCACAGATACGCAGTATTTT
CSVERSGGSTDTQYF
>TRBD1|-|TRBJ1-1|TRBV15
TGTGCCACCAGCAGAGGGTATTCGGGACAGGTTAATTCGTTATACACTGAAGCTTTCTTT
CATSRGYSGQVNSLYTEAFF
>TRBD1|-|TRBJ2-2|TRBV6-4
TGTGCCAGCTCCATGACGCGCATTGGGACAGGGGGGCCCTACACCGGGGAGCTGTTTTTT
CASSMTRIGTGGPYTGELFF
>TRBD1|-|TRBJ2-7|TRBV6-5
TGTGCCAGCAGTTACGGGGGGACAGGGCTAAACGAGCAGTACTTC
CASSYGGTGLNEQYF
>-|-|TRBJ2-5|TRBV6-4
TGTGCCAGCAGTGAATCAGGGCGGGAGACCCAGTACTTC
CASSESGRETQYF
>-|-|TRBJ2-7|TRBV21-1
TGTGCCAGCAGCCTAGCGGGAGAGGTGTCCCTCGGAGGGTATTCGGGAGCTTACGAGCAGTACTTC
CASSLAGEVSLGGYSGAYEQYF
>TRBD2|-|TRBJ2-7|TRBV5-1
TGCGCCAGCAGCTTGGCTCTAGCGGGTGACTACGAGCAGTACTTC
CASSLALAGDYEQYF
>-|few|TRBJ1-2|TRBV7-2
TGTGCCAGCAGCTTTGACTGGTCGGGATCGGGCTACACCTTC
CASSFDWSGSGYTF
>-|once|TRBJ2-2|TRBV19
TGTGCCAGTAGTCTACAGGGAGCCGGGGAGCTGTTTTTT
CASSLQGAGELFF
>TRBD2|few|TRBJ2-7|TRBV9
TGTGCCAGCAGCTTCGGACTAGCCACCTACGAGCAGTACTTC
CASSFGLATYEQYF
>TRBD1|-|TRBJ1-5|TRBV28
TGTGCCAGCAGTTTACCGGACAGGGTTAAGCCCCAGCATTTT
CASSLPDRVKPQHF
>TRBD2|-|TRBJ2-3|TRBV7-2
TGTGCCAGCAATGCAGCGGGAGACACAGATACGCAGTATTTT
CASNAAGDTDTQYF
>-|-|TRBJ1-4|TRBV30
TGTGCCTGGAGTGTCCCTTTTCCCACTTACTGGGAAAAACTGTTTTTT
CAWSVPFPTYWEKLFF
>-|-|TRBJ2-3|TRBV11-3
TGTGCCAGCAGCAAAGGGGAGGTCACAGATACGCAGTATTTT
CASSKGEVTDTQYF
>-|-|TRBJ1-5|TRBV7-8
TGTGCCAGCAGCCCCTTTGGGGGGGACAATCAGCCCCAGCATTTT
CASSPFGGDNQPQHF
>-|-|TRBJ2-1|TRBV3-1/TRBV3-2
TGTGCCAGCAGCCAAGGGGAAGGGGTGAGAAATGAGCAGTTCTTC
CASSQGEGVRNEQFF
>-|-|TRBJ2-7|TRBV11-2
TGTGCCAGCAGCTTAGATCAGGGTTCCGAGCAGTACTTC
CASSLDQGSEQYF
>TRBD1|-|TRBJ2-7|TRBV5-4
TGTGCCAGCAGCTCGATGGGACAGGACTCCTACGAGCAGTACTTC
CASSSMGQDSYEQYF
>TRBD1|-|TRBJ1-5|TRBV11-2
TGTGCCAGCAGCTTCGGAGGGGGCGGCAATCAGCCCCAGCATTTT
CASSFGGGGNQPQHF
>-|-|TRBJ1-4|TRBV30
TGTGCCACTAGAACAGTGGCAACTAATGAAAAACTGTTTTTT
CATRTVATNEKLFF